This is a list of T cell receptor beta chains from one sample in a study. TCRdb used MiXCR to reprocess the 5' RACE reads, holding one entry per CDR3 protein. Of approximately 29,000 distinct CDR3 sequences in the sample, approximately 24% were seen once. Source material: naive CD4+ T cells sorted from a lymph node. The receptors were gathered from a female donor with breast cancer. Each CDR3 is given with its conserved first and last residue. A D gene is named only where the DNA matches it firmly. Clone sizes are given selectively: once, few, many, or a class where the clone is expanded.

j_gene	d_gene	v_gene	abundance	CDR3aa	CDR3nt
TRBJ1-2	TRBD1	TRBV3-1	many	CASSQQGAGGYTF	TGTGCCAGCAGCCAACAGGGGGCAGGTGGCTACACCTTC
TRBJ2-5	TRBD1	TRBV5-1	-	CASSGTGGRETQYF	TGCGCCAGCAGCGGCACAGGGGGCCGAGAGACCCAGTACTTC
TRBJ2-1	-	TRBV27	-	CASRDYNEQFF	TGTGCCAGCCGGGACTACAATGAGCAGTTCTTC
TRBJ2-1	TRBD2	TRBV14	few	CASSQGSGGAWNEQFF	TGCGCCAGCAGCCAAGGAAGCGGGGGGGCTTGGAATGAGCAGTTCTTC
TRBJ2-1	TRBD1	TRBV28	-	CASSFQTGSYNEQFF	TGTGCCAGCAGTTTTCAGACAGGGTCCTACAATGAGCAGTTCTTC
TRBJ2-1	TRBD1	TRBV20-1	-	CSAIPGQTYNEQFF	TGCAGTGCTATCCCGGGACAGACCTACAATGAGCAGTTCTTC
TRBJ1-5	-	TRBV27	-	CASSPTLWGGNQPQHF	TGTGCCAGCAGTCCGACTCTGTGGGGGGGGAATCAGCCCCAGCATTTT
TRBJ1-1	-	TRBV2	-	CASSEMRPDTEAFF	TGTGCCAGCAGTGAAATGAGACCGGACACTGAAGCTTTCTTT
TRBJ1-3	-	TRBV6-1	many	CASSELPGHSGNTIYF	TGTGCCAGCAGTGAGTTGCCAGGCCACTCTGGAAACACCATATATTTT
TRBJ1-2	-	TRBV12-3/TRBV12-4	-	CASSWGEDYGYTF	TGTGCCAGCAGTTGGGGTGAGGACTATGGCTACACCTTC
TRBJ2-7	TRBD2	TRBV9	-	CASSVSSAAGVNEQYF	TGTGCCAGCAGCGTAAGTTCAGCAGCGGGAGTAAACGAGCAGTACTTC
TRBJ2-7	-	TRBV5-1	-	CASSQYGTFYEQYF	TGCGCCAGCAGCCAGTATGGGACATTTTACGAGCAGTACTTC
TRBJ2-7	TRBD2	TRBV5-1	once	CASSLKGTSGGGYEQYF	TGCGCCAGCAGCTTAAAGGGTACTAGCGGGGGCGGCTACGAGCAGTACTTC
TRBJ2-5	-	TRBV7-9	-	CASSLGTGEETQYF	TGTGCCAGCAGCCTAGGGACTGGTGAAGAGACCCAGTACTTC
TRBJ2-5	-	TRBV7-3	few	CASSSTPRETQYF	TGTGCCAGCAGCTCCACCCCGCGGGAGACCCAGTACTTC
TRBJ1-6	TRBD1	TRBV28	-	CASIMTGRQNSPLHF	TGTGCCAGCATTATGACAGGGCGTCAAAATTCACCCCTCCACTTT
TRBJ2-5	-	TRBV5-1	few	CASSLAVGGGQETQYF	TGCGCCAGCAGCTTGGCCGTGGGTGGGGGACAAGAGACCCAGTACTTC
TRBJ1-1	-	TRBV6-6	-	CASRERVTEAFF	TGTGCCAGCAGGGAAAGGGTCACTGAAGCTTTCTTT
TRBJ1-5	-	TRBV6-1	many	CASSEEADNQPQHF	TGTGCCAGCAGTGAAGAGGCAGATAATCAGCCCCAGCATTTT
TRBJ2-5	-	TRBV7-3	-	CASSFFGDPQETQYF	TGTGCCAGCAGCTTTTTCGGGGATCCGCAAGAGACCCAGTACTTC
TRBJ2-1	-	TRBV27	-	CASTQNPGGTSYNEQFF	TGTGCCAGCACCCAAAACCCCGGGGGAACGTCCTACAATGAGCAGTTCTTC
TRBJ1-5	-	TRBV3-1	many	CASSQGRLSGPQHF	TGTGCCAGCAGCCAAGGGCGTCTTTCAGGGCCCCAGCATTTT
TRBJ2-1	-	TRBV2	few	CASSERAFYNEQFF	TGTGCCAGCAGTGAAAGGGCTTTTTACAATGAGCAGTTCTTC
TRBJ1-2	-	TRBV20-1	few	CSAKSGGLNYGYTF	TGCAGTGCTAAGTCTGGGGGTCTCAACTATGGCTACACCTTC
TRBJ2-5	-	TRBV4-1	-	CASSQGLETTQETQYF	TGCGCCAGCAGCCAAGGTCTGGAGACTACCCAAGAGACCCAGTACTTC
TRBJ2-3	-	TRBV10-3	medium-sized	CAISESGNTDTQYF	TGTGCCATCAGTGAATCCGGAAACACAGATACGCAGTATTTT
TRBJ2-5	TRBD1	TRBV9	-	CASSRRTGQETQYF	TGTGCCAGCAGCAGGCGGACAGGACAAGAGACCCAGTACTTC
TRBJ1-4	TRBD1	TRBV6-1	-	CASSVRGLEKLFF	TGTGCCAGCAGTGTCAGGGGGCTTGAAAAACTGTTTTTT
TRBJ1-1	-	TRBV20-1	-	CSAKGRGGNTEAFF	TGCAGTGCTAAAGGGAGGGGGGGGAACACTGAAGCTTTCTTT
TRBJ1-1	TRBD1	TRBV9	-	CASSVRGSTGSNTEAFF	TGTGCCAGCAGCGTAAGGGGGTCGACAGGGTCGAACACTGAAGCTTTCTTT
TRBJ2-5	-	TRBV6-5	few	CASSYSGATQKETQYF	TGTGCCAGCAGTTACTCGGGAGCAACTCAAAAAGAGACCCAGTACTTC
TRBJ2-5	-	TRBV20-1	-	CSANPGPTQYF	TGCAGTGCTAACCCGGGACCGACCCAGTACTTC
TRBJ2-1	-	TRBV18	few	CASSPSSVGSYNEQFF	TGTGCCAGCTCACCTTCCAGCGTCGGCTCCTACAATGAGCAGTTCTTC
TRBJ2-1	TRBD2	TRBV6-2/TRBV6-3	-	CASTERDQTYNEQFF	TGTGCCAGCACCGAGCGGGATCAAACCTACAATGAGCAGTTCTTC
TRBJ1-5	-	TRBV27	few	CASSLGSNSNQPQHF	TGTGCCAGCAGTTTAGGCAGCAATAGCAATCAGCCCCAGCATTTT
TRBJ1-6	-	TRBV27	few	CANSKDQYNSPLHF	TGTGCCAACAGCAAGGACCAATATAATTCACCCCTCCACTTT
TRBJ1-1	-	TRBV7-9	few	CASSLEAFF	TGTGCCAGCAGCTTAGAAGCTTTCTTT
TRBJ1-3	TRBD1	TRBV6-5	many	CASRTTGGRNTIYF	TGTGCCAGCAGGACGACAGGGGGCCGAAACACCATATATTTT
TRBJ1-2	-	TRBV7-2	few	CASSLGLRYGYTF	TGTGCCAGCAGCTTAGGGTTACGGTATGGCTACACCTTC
TRBJ2-7	-	TRBV4-2	-	CASSQDKDQSSYEQHF	TGTGCCAGCAGCCAAGATAAGGACCAGAGCTCCTACGAGCAGCACTTC
TRBJ2-7	-	TRBV27	-	CASSRTGTFYEQYF	TGTGCCAGCAGTAGGACCGGGACGTTTTACGAGCAGTACTTC
TRBJ2-5	-	TRBV10-3	few	CAISELGGETQYF	TGTGCCATCAGTGAGTTGGGGGGAGAGACCCAGTACTTC
TRBJ2-1	-	TRBV7-3	few	CASSLTPIADYNEQFF	TGTGCCAGCAGCTTAACCCCGATAGCGGACTACAATGAGCAGTTCTTC
TRBJ1-5	-	TRBV6-1	-	CASSPEQGFNQPQHF	TGTGCCAGCAGCCCAGAGCAGGGCTTCAATCAGCCCCAGCATTTT
TRBJ2-1	-	TRBV7-8	few	CASSYGTTPYNEQFF	TGTGCCAGCAGCTACGGGACGACCCCCTACAATGAGCAGTTCTTC